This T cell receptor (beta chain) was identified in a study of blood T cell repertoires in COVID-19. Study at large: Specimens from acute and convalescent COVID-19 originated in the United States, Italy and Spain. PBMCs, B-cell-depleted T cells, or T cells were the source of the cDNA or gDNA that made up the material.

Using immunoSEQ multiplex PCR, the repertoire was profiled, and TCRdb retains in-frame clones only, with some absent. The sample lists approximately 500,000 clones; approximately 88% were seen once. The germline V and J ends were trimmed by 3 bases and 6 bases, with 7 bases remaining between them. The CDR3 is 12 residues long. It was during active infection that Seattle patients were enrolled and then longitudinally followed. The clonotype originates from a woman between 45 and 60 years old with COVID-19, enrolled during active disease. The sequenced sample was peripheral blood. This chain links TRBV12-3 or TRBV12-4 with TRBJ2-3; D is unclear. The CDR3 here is CASSFNEDTQYF. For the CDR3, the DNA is TGTGCCAGCAGTTTTAACGAGGATACGCAGTATTTT.